A single sample is the source of the 20 T cell receptor beta chains below, sequenced in a study of blood T cell repertoires in COVID-19. Measured with immunoSEQ multiplex PCR; TCRdb has only the in-frame clones, and not every one. The repertoire holds about 130,000 clones, with more than 85% as singletons. Sequencing used peripheral blood. These receptors were taken from a man aged 60-69 years with COVID-19, enrolled during active disease.

V usage is TRBV19 and J usage is TRBJ1-1; 7 positions agree with TRBD1. V was pared by 6 bases and J by 3 bases, with 7 bases of the junction left unmatched. The germline V gene encodes CDR1 LNHDA and CDR2 SQIVND (reference sequence). The CDR3 covers 14 residues. The CDR3: CASREGASDTEAFF. The CDR3, as DNA: TGTGCCAGTAGGGAGGGGGCTTCGGACACTGAAGCTTTCTTT.

V gene TRBV7-2 combines with J gene TRBJ2-3, with TRBD2 matching over 15 bases. Germline V CDR1 and CDR2: SGHTA, FQGNSA. This CDR3 spans 17 amino acids. V dropped 5 bases and J dropped 6; count of bases not matched to a gene: 9. The CDR3 nucleotides read TGTGCCAGCAGCCTTCGGACTAGCGGGGGGGCCTGGGATACGCAGTATTTT. Amino acids: CASSLRTSGGAWDTQYF. Full variable domain (rest looked up from reference TRBV7-2 and TRBJ2-3): GAGVSQSPSNKVTEKGKDVELRCDPISGHTALYWYRQSLGQGLEFLIYFQGNSAPDKSGLPSDRFSAERTGGSVSTLTIQRTQQEDSAVYLCASSLRTSGGAWDTQYFGPGTRLTVL.

The chain uses TRBV5-1 and TRBJ1-4; D is undetermined. Germline-derived CDR1 and CDR2 are SGHRS and YFSETQ. The CDR3 consists of 15 residues. Trimming stripped 1 base from V and 3 bases from J, with 10 bases between. CDR3 amino acids: CASSLTRRANEKLFF. The CDR3 coding sequence is TGCGCCAGCAGCTTGACTCGACGGGCTAATGAAAAACTGTTTTTT.

The chain uses TRBV21-1 and TRBJ1-4; TRBD1 was called by the table and not checked on the DNA. TRBV21-1 is a listed pseudogene. This CDR3 is 17 amino acids long. CDR3: CASSKDEFNSRHSELFF. The DNA of the CDR3 is TGTGCCAGCAGCAAAGATGAGTTCAACAGCAGGCACTCAGAACTGTTTTTT.

This clone was seen only once. This chain uses TRBV18 with TRBJ1-5, with 7 bases aligning to TRBD1. Trimming cost V 3 bases and J 6 bases; bases outside gene matches: 5. This CDR3 region has 14 residues. The germline V gene has CDR1 KGHSH and CDR2 LQKENI. As DNA, the CDR3 is TGTGCCAGCTCACCGACAGGGTTCGGTCAGCCCCAGCATTTT. This codes for CASSPTGFGQPQHF.

The V gene is TRBV14, the J gene TRBJ1-1; D may be TRBD1 (6 bases). The germline V and J ends were trimmed by 1 base and 4 bases, with 16 bases remaining between them. There are 16 residues in the CDR3. Per the germline V gene, CDR1 is SGHDN and CDR2 is FVKESK. The CDR3 loop reads CASSQGHRAWGTEAFF. As DNA, the CDR3 is TGTGCCAGCAGCCAAGGCCACAGGGCCTGGGGCACTGAAGCTTTCTTT.

The V and J genes are TRBV3-1 (or the pseudogene TRBV3-2) and TRBJ1-1; D not certain. V was cut by 1 base and J by 1 base, with 10 bases left in between. Germline-derived CDR1 and CDR2 are LGHDT and YNNKEL (reference sequence). The CDR3 contains 15 residues. In nucleotides, the CDR3 is TGTGCCAGCAGCCAAGTGGGCACGAGGAACACTGAAGCTTTCTTT. It codes for CASSQVGTRNTEAFF.

The V call is TRBV10-2, the J call TRBJ1-1, with TRBD1 matching 8 bases. CDR3 length equals 16 residues. Unmatched junction bases numbered 9, after V lost 6 bases and J lost 0 bases. The germline V gene has CDR1 WSHSY and CDR2 SAAADI. Here the CDR3 DNA reads TGCGCCAGCAGCCAGAGGACAGGGATGATGAACACTGAAGCTTTCTTT. Amino acids: CASSQRTGMMNTEAFF.

The rearrangement links TRBV12-3 or TRBV12-4 to TRBJ1-1; D is perhaps TRBD1 (5 bases). The CDR3 runs to 12 residues. Trimming removed 3 bases from V and 5 bases from J, with 7 bases in between. The CDR3 bases are TGTGCCAGCAGTTTGGGGCTTACTGAAGCTTTCTTT. It encodes CASSLGLTEAFF.

The chain carries TRBV4-2 and TRBJ1-2; 7 bases fit TRBD1. Germline trimming cut 1 base from V and 2 bases from J; bases unmatched to any gene: 7. The CDR3 length is 16 residues. The germline gives CDR1 LGHNA, CDR2 YNFKEQ. The CDR3 sequence: CASSQVAGQANYGYTF. The CDR3 DNA reads TGTGCCAGCAGCCAAGTTGCAGGACAGGCCAACTATGGCTACACCTTC.

The genes are TRBV28 and TRBJ2-7; 7 bases are shared with TRBD2. V lost 5 bases, J lost 2 bases, and 12 bases stayed unmatched. CDR1 MDHEN and CDR2 SYDVKM come from the germline V gene. The CDR3 length is 16 residues. This chain's CDR3 is CASSPGGGGLTYEQYF. For the CDR3, the DNA is TGTGCCAGCAGTCCAGGTGGCGGGGGACTTACCTACGAGCAGTACTTC.

This sequence joins TRBV7-2 and TRBJ2-3; maybe TRBD2 (6 bases). Germline V gene sequence: CDR1 SGHTA, CDR2 FQGNSA. Trimming shortened V by 5 bases and J by 3 bases, and 15 bases separated the two germline ends. This CDR3 has 15 residues. CDR3 loop: CASSPGTRGTDTQYF. CDR3 DNA sequence: TGTGCCAGCAGCCCAGGGACCCGGGGGACAGATACGCAGTATTTT.

This sequence joins TRBV4-2 and TRBJ2-5; D not resolved. Germline V gene sequence: CDR1 LGHNA, CDR2 YNFKEQ. Between the trimmed V and J ends, which lost 0 bases and 3 bases, there was a span of 8 bases. The CDR3 has 14 amino acids. In DNA form, the CDR3 reads TGTGCCAGCAGCCAAGATCGCCAGAAAGAGACCCAGTACTTC. It specifies CASSQDRQKETQYF.

The rearrangement uses TRBV19 and TRBJ2-5, with D possibly being TRBD1 (5 bases). V gave up 3 bases and J gave up 1 base, with 12 bases separating them. Per the germline V gene, CDR1 is LNHDA and CDR2 is SQIVND (reference sequence). This CDR3 is built from 15 residues. DNA for the CDR3: TGTGCCAGTAGTATTCCCACTGACAGCCAAGAGACCCAGTACTTC. This sequence encodes CASSIPTDSQETQYF.

The chain links TRBV6-5 to TRBJ2-2; TRBD1 is a possible D gene (6 bases). This CDR3 contains 13 residues. Germline V gene sequence: CDR1 MNHEY, CDR2 SVGAGI. Between the trimmed V and J ends, which lost 3 bases and 6 bases, there was a span of 8 bases. This CDR3 is CASSYEGAGELFF. CDR3 in DNA: TGTGCCAGCAGTTATGAGGGGGCCGGGGAGCTGTTTTTT.

The CDR3 reads CASCPTGLLYGYTF. In DNA, the CDR3 is TGTGCCAGCTGCCCCACGGGACTTCTCTATGGCTACACCTTC. This sequence joins TRBV28 and TRBJ1-2; possible D gene TRBD1, 5 bases. Trimming cost V 8 bases and J 4 bases, with 17 bases left between them. Germline V lookup: CDR1 MDHEN, CDR2 SYDVKM. The CDR3 spans 14 residues.

V usage is TRBV6-5 and J usage is TRBJ2-7; 11 positions match TRBD1. Trimming took 10 bases from V and 3 from J; bases not matched to a gene: 5. From germline, CDR1 is MNHEY and CDR2 SVGAGI. This CDR3 is 13 amino acids long. This CDR3 is CATPGTGGYEQYF. In nucleotides, the CDR3 is TGTGCCACCCCTGGGACAGGGGGCTACGAGCAGTACTTC.

The genes are TRBV6-5 and TRBJ2-7; 10 nucleotides agree with TRBD1. The CDR3 spans 15 residues. Germline V lookup: CDR1 MNHEY, CDR2 SVGAGI. Trimming cost V 3 bases and J 1 base; bases outside gene matches: 3. The CDR3 DNA reads as TGTGCCAGCAGTTATAGGACAGGGGGATCCTACGAGCAGTACTTC. It translates to CASSYRTGGSYEQYF.

This chain uses TRBV19 with TRBJ1-2, with 9 bases matching TRBD1. After removal of 8 bases from V and 0 bases from J, the junction contained 4 bases not matched to a gene. Looked up from germline, CDR1 is LNHDA and CDR2 is SQIVND (reference sequence). The CDR3 is 14 amino acids. The CDR3 DNA follows: TGTGCCAGTCGACGGACAGGGGCTAACTATGGCTACACCTTC. This translates into CASRRTGANYGYTF.

This rearrangement joins TRBV5-4 to TRBJ2-5; 10 nucleotides match TRBD2. CDR3 length equals 14 residues. Per germline, CDR1 SGHNT and CDR2 YYREEE (reference sequence). V lost 4 bases to trimming and J lost 5 bases; unmatched junction nucleotides: 5. The CDR3 DNA sequence: TGTGCCAGCAGCAAGGGACTAGCGCGGGAGACCCAGTACTTC. This translates into CASSKGLARETQYF.